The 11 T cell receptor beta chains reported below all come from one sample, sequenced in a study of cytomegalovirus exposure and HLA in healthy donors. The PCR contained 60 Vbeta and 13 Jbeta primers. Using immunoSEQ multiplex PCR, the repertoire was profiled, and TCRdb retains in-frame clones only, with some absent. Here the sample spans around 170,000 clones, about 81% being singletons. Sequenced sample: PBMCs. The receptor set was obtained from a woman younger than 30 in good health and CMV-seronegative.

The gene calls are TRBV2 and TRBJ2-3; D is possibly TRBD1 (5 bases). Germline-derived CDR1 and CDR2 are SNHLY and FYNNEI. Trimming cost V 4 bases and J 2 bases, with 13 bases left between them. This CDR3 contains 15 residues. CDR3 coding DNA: TGTGCCAGCAGTGTACCAGGGATCCCCACAGATACGCAGTATTTT. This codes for CASSVPGIPTDTQYF.

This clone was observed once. The CDR3 DNA reads TGTGCTAGTGGTTTGGACCTAGGAAACACCATATATTTT. It specifies CASGLDLGNTIYF. The gene calls are TRBV12-5 and TRBJ1-3; no definite D call. CDR3 length equals 13 residues. The germline V and J ends were trimmed by 1 base and 4 bases, with 5 bases remaining between them. Germline V gene sequence: CDR1 LGHNT, CDR2 FRNRAP.

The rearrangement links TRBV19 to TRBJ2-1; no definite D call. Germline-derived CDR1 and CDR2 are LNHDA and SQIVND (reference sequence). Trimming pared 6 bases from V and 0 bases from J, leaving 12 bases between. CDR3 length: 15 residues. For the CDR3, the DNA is TGTGCCAGTAGCCCAACCATTAGCTCCTACAATGAGCAGTTCTTC. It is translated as CASSPTISSYNEQFF.

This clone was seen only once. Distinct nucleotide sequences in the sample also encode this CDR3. CDR3 DNA sequence: TGTGCCAGCAGTTTACAGGGGGCGCTCGGCTACACCTTC. It is translated as CASSLQGALGYTF. The chain combines TRBV28 with TRBJ1-2, with 8 bases lining up with TRBD1. The V and J ends lost 2 bases and 8 bases, in that order; junction bases with no gene match: 4. The germline CDR1 and CDR2 sequences are MDHEN and SYDVKM. The CDR3 loop spans 13 amino acids.

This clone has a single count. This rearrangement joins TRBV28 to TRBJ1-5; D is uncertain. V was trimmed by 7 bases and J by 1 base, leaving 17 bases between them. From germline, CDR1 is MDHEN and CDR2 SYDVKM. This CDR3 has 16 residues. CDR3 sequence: CASILEGSGSNQPQHF. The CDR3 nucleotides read TGTGCCAGCATCCTGGAGGGATCCGGGAGCAATCAGCCCCAGCATTTT.

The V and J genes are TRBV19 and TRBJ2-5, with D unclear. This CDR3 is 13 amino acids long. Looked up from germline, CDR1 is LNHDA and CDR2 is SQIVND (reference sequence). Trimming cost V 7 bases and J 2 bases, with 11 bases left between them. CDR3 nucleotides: TGTGCCAGTACGTCTCCAGAACAAGAGACCCAGTACTTC. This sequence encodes CASTSPEQETQYF.

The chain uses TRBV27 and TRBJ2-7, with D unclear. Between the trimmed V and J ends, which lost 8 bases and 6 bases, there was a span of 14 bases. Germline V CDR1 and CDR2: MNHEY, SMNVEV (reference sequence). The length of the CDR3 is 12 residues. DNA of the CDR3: TGTGCCAGCCAGACTCCGCTCCGCGAGCAGTACTTC. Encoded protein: CASQTPLREQYF.

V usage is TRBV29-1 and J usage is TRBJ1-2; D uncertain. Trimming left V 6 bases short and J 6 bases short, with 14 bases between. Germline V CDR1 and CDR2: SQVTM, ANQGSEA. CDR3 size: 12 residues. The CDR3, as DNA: TGCAGCGTGAAGAATTGGGAGAATGGCTACACCTTC. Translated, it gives CSVKNWENGYTF.

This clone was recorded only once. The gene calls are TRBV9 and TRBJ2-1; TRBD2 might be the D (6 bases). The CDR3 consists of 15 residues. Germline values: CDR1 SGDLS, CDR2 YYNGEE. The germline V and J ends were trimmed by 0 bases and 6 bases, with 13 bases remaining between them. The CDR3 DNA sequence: TGTGCCAGCAGCGTAGAAGGGAGGTTTGCCAATGAGCAGTTCTTC. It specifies CASSVEGRFANEQFF.

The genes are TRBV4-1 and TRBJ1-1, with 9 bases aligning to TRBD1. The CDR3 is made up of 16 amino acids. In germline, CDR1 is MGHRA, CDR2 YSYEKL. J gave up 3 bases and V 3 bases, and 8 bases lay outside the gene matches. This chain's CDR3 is CASSQGQGGGYTEAFF. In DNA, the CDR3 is TGCGCCAGCAGCCAGGGACAGGGCGGGGGGTACACTGAAGCTTTCTTT.

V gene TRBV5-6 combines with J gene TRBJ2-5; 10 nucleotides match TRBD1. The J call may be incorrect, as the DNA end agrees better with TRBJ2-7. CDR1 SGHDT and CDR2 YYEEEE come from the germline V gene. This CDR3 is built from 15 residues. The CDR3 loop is CASSLLTGGIYEQYF. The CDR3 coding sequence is TGTGCCAGCAGCTTGTTGACAGGGGGCATTTACGAGCAGTACTTC.